The clone carrying this T cell receptor beta chain appeared a few times. No antigen is known for it. The data derive from a study of blood T cells in healthy people across ages. Study outcomes and limitations: A greater number of naive CD4+ cells and higher diversity distinguished long-lived donors from aged donors.

For the second PCR, which ran for 7 to 11 cycles, a sample-barcoded 5' primer and a J-beta primer mix were used. TCRdb reprocessed the 5' RACE reads via MiXCR and lists one record per CDR3 protein. This sample has around 970,000 distinct CDR3 sequences, with about 51% found just once. Germline trimming cut 11 bases from V and 9 bases from J; bases unmatched to any gene: 14. The CDR3 runs 13 residues. This clonotype was sampled from a woman aged 60-70 years in good health. The sample comprised blood. The chain joins TRBV12-3 or TRBV12-4 to TRBJ2-5, with TRBD2 identical over 8 bases. CDR3 sequence: CASEAGEGRAQYF. DNA of the CDR3: TGTGCCTCCGAAGCGGGAGAGGGCCGGGCCCAGTACTTC.